This entry features one T cell receptor beta chain sequence. The entry originates in a study of technical replicates of blood from a few donors. TCRdb keeps only in-frame clones here, not all; method: immunoSEQ multiplex PCR. Here the sample spans around 75,000 clones, around nine tenths being singletons. Trimming at V came to 1 base and at J to 3 bases, leaving 6 bases not matched to a gene. Germline lookup yields CDR1 SGHDN and CDR2 FVKESK. This CDR3 spans 16 amino acids. The TCR comes from a human donor in good health. The V call is TRBV14, the J call TRBJ2-7; TRBD2 matches at 10 bases. The sample consisted of T cells isolated from PBMCs. The CDR3 DNA follows: TGTGCCAGCAGCCAAGCCCTTAGCGGGAGGAACTACGAGCAGTACTTC. This encodes CASSQALSGRNYEQYF.